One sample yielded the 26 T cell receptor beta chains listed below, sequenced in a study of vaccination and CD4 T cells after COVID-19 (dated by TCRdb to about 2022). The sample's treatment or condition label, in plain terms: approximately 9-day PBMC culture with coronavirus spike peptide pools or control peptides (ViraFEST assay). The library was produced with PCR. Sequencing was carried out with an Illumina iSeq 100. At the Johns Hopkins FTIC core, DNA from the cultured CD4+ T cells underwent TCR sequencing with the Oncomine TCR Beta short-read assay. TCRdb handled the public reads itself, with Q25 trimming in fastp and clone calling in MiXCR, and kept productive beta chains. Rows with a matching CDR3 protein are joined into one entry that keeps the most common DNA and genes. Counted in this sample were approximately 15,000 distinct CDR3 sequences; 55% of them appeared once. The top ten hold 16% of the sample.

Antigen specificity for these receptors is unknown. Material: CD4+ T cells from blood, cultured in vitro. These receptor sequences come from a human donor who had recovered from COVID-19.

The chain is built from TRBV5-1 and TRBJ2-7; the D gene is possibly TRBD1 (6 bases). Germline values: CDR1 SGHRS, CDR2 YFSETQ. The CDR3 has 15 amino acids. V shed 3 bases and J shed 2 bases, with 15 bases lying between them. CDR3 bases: TGCGCCAGCAGCTCGGATACGGGACAAACCTACGAGCAGTACTTC. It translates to CASSSDTGQTYEQYF.

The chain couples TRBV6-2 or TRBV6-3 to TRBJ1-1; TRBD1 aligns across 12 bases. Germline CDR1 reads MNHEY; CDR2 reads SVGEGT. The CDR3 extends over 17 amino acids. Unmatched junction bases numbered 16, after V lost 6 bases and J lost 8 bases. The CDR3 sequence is CASSSMRRGQGAREAFF. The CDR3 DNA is TGTGCCAGCAGCTCCATGAGGCGGGGACAGGGGGCTCGAGAAGCTTTCTTT.

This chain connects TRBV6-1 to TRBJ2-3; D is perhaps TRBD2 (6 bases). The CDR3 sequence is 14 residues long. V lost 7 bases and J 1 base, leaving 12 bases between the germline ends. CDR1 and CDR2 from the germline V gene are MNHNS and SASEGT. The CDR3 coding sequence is TGTGCCAGCACGGTAGCGGCGGGCACAGATACGCAGTATTTT. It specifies CASTVAAGTDTQYF.

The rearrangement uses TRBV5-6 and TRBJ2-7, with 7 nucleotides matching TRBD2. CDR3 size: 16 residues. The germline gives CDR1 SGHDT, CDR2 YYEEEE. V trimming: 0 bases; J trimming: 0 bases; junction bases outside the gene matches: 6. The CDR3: CASSLATSRSSYEQYF. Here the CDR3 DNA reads TGTGCCAGCAGCTTGGCGACTAGCAGGAGCTCCTACGAGCAGTACTTC.

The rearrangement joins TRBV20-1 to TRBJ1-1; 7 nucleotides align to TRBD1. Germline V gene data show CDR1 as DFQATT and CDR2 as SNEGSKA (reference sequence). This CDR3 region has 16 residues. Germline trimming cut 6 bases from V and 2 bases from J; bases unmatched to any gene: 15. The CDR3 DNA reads TGCAGTGCCAGGGGGAACCAGCCGGGGCCTAACACTGAAGCTTTCTTT. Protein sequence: CSARGNQPGPNTEAFF.

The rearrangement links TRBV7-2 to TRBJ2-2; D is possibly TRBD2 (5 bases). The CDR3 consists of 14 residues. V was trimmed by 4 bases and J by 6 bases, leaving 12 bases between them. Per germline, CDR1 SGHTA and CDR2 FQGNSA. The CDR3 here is CASSSYLASGELFF. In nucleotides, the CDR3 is TGTGCCAGCAGCTCGTATCTAGCATCCGGGGAGCTGTTTTTT.

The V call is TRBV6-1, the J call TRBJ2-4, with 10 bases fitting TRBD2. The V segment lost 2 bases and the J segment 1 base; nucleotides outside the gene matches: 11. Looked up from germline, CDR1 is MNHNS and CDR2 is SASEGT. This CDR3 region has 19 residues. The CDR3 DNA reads TGTGCCAGCAGTGAAAGGACTAGCGGAGAGATCATGGCCAAAAACATTCAGTACTTC. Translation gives CASSERTSGEIMAKNIQYF.

The CDR3: CASSYNDRGDYEQYF. For the CDR3, the DNA is TGTGCCAGCAGTTACAACGACAGGGGAGACTACGAGCAGTACTTC. The chain recombines TRBV6-5 with TRBJ2-7; 8 bases are shared with TRBD1. J was trimmed by 3 bases and V by 2 bases; bases with no gene match: 6. The CDR3 runs to 15 residues. Germline V gives CDR1 MNHEY, CDR2 SVGAGI.

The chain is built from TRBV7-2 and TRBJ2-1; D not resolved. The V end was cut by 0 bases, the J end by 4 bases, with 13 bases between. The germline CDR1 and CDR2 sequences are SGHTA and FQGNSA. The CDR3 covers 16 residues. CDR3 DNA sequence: TGTGCCAGCAGCTTAGCATTCTACACATCATACAATGAGCAGTTCTTC. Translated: CASSLAFYTSYNEQFF.

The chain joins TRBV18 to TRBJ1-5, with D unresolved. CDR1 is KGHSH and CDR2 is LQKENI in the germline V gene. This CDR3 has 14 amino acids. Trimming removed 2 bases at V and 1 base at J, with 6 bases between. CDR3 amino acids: CASSPGYSNQPQHF. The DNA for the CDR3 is TGTGCCAGCTCACCAGGATACAGCAATCAGCCCCAGCATTTT.

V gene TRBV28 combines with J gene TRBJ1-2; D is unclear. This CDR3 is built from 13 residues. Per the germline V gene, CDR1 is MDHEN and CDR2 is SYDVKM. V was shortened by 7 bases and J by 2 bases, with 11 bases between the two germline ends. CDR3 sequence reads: CASTVLTNYGYTF. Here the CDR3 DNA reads TGTGCCAGCACAGTCCTCACCAACTATGGCTACACCTTC.

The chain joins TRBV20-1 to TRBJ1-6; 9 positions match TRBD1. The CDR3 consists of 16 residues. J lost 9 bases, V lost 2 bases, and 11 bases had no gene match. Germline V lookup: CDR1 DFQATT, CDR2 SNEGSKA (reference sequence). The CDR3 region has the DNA TGCAGTGCTAGAAACCGAGGACAGGGGCTTGTTTCACCCCTCCACTTT. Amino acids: CSARNRGQGLVSPLHF.

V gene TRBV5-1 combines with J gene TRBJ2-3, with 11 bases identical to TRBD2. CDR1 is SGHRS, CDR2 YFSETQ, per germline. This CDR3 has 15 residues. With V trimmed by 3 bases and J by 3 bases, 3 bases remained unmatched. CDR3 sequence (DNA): TGCGCCAGCAGCTCTAGCGGGAGGTTGACAGATACGCAGTATTTT. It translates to CASSSSGRLTDTQYF.

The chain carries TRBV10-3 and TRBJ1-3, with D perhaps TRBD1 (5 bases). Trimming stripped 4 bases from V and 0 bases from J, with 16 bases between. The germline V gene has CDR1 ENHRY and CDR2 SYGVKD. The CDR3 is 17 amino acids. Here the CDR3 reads CAISAGRSGLSGNTIYF. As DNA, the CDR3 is TGTGCCATCAGTGCGGGGCGGTCAGGGCTCTCTGGAAACACCATATATTTT.

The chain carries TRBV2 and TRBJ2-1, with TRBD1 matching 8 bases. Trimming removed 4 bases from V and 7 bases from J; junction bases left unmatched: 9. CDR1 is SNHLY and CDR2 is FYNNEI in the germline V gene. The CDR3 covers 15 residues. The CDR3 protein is CASSVSHRGSNEQFF. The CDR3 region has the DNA TGTGCCAGCAGTGTCTCACACAGGGGGAGTAATGAGCAGTTCTTC.

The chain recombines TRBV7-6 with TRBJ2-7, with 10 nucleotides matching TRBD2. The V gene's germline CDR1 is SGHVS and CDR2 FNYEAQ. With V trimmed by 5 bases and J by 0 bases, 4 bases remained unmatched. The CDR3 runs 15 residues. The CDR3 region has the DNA TGTGCCAGCAGCCCTATAGCGGGAGGCTCCTACGAGCAGTACTTC. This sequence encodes CASSPIAGGSYEQYF.

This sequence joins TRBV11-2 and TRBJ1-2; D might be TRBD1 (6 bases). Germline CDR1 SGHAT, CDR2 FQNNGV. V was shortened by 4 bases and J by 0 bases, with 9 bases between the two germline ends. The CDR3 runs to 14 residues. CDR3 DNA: TGTGCCAGCAGCTCGACAGGAGCTAACTATGGCTACACCTTC. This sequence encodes CASSSTGANYGYTF.

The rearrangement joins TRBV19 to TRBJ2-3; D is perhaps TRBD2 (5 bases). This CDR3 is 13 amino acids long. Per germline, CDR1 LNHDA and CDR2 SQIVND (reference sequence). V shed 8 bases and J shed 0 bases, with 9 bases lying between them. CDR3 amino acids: CASSPGSTDTQYF. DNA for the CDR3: TGTGCCAGTTCGCCGGGGAGCACAGATACGCAGTATTTT.

CDR3 DNA sequence: TGCAGTGCTAGGTCGGGACAGTTAACTGAAGCTTTCTTT. The encoded protein is CSARSGQLTEAFF. This chain uses TRBV20-1 with TRBJ1-1, with TRBD1 matching over 7 bases. Germline CDR1 is DFQATT and CDR2 is SNEGSKA (reference sequence). The length of the CDR3 is 13 residues. V shed 3 bases, J shed 5 bases, and the junction held 6 bases outside the gene matches.

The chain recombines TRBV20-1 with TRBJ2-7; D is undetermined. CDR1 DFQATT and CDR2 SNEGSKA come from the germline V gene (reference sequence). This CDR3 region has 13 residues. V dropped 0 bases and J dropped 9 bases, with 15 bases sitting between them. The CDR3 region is CSARDGPGDWQYF. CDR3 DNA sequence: TGCAGTGCTAGAGACGGACCGGGTGATTGGCAGTACTTC.

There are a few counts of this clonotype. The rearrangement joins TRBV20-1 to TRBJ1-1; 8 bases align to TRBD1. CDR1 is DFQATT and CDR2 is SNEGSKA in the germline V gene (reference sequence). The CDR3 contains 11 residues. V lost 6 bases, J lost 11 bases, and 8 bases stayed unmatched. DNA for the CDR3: TGCAGTGCCAACAGGGGGAGGGAGGCTTTCTTT. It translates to CSANRGREAFF.

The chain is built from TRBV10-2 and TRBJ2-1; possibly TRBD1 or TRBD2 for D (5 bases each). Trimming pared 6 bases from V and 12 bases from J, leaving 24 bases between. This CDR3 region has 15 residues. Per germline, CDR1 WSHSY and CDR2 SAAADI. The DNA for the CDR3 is TGCGCCAGCAGACCCGGGACCCCGAGCCGAGACGGGCAGTTCTTC. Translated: CASRPGTPSRDGQFF.

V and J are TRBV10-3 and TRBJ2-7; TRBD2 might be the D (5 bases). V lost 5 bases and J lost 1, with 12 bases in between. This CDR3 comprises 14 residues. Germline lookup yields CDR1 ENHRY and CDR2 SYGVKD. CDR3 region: CAISPSGTSYEQYF. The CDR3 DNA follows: TGTGCCATCAGTCCGAGCGGTACTTCCTACGAGCAGTACTTC.

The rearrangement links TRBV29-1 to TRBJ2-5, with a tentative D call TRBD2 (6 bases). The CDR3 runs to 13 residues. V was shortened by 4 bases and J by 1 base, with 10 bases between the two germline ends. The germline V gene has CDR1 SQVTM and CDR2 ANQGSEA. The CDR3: CSVVEGSQETQYF. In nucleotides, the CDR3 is TGCAGCGTTGTGGAGGGCAGCCAAGAGACCCAGTACTTC.

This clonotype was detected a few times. CDR3 DNA: TGTGCCAGCAGTCGGGCGCCAGGGGATCCTGAGCAGTTCTTC. It encodes CASSRAPGDPEQFF. V gene TRBV6-1 combines with J gene TRBJ2-1, with D possibly TRBD1 on 6 matching bases. CDR3 length equals 14 residues. Germline CDR1 is MNHNS and CDR2 is SASEGT. V lost 5 bases and J 9 bases, leaving 17 bases between the germline ends.

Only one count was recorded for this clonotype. CDR3 DNA sequence: TGTGCCATCAGTGAGTTAGCGGGGACCACAGATACGCAGTATTTT. It specifies CAISELAGTTDTQYF. The V call is TRBV10-3, the J call TRBJ2-3, with 8 bases fitting TRBD2. This CDR3 is 15 amino acids long. J was trimmed by 2 bases and V by 1 base; bases with no gene match: 2. Germline CDR1 is ENHRY and CDR2 is SYGVKD.